This T cell receptor beta chain was recorded in a study of early T cells in non-severe SARS-CoV-2 infection. Study at large: The study sequenced bulk RNA from unsorted whole blood, with chains unpaired.

This clonotype was observed a handful of times. What it binds is unknown. Unique molecular identifiers were affixed to single, distinct cDNA molecules. TCRdb re-analysed the 5' RACE reads in MiXCR, keeping a single row per CDR3 protein. Found here are tens of thousands of distinct CDR3 sequences, 12% of them singletons; the top ten hold around 1.3%. Study outcomes and limitations: In VDJdb matching, anti-spike CD8 responses were favored while private and CD4 specificities went missing.

The CDR3 length is 15 residues. The V end was cut by 1 base, the J end by 2 bases, with 10 bases between. J is TRBJ2-1 and V is TRBV5-3, with D perhaps assigned TRBD1 or TRBD2 (5 bases each). TRBV5-3 is marked as an open reading frame, function uncertain. The source material was whole blood. This sequence originates from an adult who was a healthcare worker with PCR-confirmed SARS-CoV-2 infection or an uninfected control (not recorded which). The CDR3 nucleotides are TGTGCCAGAAGCTTGAAGGGGACCCCCTACAATGAGCAGTTCTTC. It translates to CARSLKGTPYNEQFF.